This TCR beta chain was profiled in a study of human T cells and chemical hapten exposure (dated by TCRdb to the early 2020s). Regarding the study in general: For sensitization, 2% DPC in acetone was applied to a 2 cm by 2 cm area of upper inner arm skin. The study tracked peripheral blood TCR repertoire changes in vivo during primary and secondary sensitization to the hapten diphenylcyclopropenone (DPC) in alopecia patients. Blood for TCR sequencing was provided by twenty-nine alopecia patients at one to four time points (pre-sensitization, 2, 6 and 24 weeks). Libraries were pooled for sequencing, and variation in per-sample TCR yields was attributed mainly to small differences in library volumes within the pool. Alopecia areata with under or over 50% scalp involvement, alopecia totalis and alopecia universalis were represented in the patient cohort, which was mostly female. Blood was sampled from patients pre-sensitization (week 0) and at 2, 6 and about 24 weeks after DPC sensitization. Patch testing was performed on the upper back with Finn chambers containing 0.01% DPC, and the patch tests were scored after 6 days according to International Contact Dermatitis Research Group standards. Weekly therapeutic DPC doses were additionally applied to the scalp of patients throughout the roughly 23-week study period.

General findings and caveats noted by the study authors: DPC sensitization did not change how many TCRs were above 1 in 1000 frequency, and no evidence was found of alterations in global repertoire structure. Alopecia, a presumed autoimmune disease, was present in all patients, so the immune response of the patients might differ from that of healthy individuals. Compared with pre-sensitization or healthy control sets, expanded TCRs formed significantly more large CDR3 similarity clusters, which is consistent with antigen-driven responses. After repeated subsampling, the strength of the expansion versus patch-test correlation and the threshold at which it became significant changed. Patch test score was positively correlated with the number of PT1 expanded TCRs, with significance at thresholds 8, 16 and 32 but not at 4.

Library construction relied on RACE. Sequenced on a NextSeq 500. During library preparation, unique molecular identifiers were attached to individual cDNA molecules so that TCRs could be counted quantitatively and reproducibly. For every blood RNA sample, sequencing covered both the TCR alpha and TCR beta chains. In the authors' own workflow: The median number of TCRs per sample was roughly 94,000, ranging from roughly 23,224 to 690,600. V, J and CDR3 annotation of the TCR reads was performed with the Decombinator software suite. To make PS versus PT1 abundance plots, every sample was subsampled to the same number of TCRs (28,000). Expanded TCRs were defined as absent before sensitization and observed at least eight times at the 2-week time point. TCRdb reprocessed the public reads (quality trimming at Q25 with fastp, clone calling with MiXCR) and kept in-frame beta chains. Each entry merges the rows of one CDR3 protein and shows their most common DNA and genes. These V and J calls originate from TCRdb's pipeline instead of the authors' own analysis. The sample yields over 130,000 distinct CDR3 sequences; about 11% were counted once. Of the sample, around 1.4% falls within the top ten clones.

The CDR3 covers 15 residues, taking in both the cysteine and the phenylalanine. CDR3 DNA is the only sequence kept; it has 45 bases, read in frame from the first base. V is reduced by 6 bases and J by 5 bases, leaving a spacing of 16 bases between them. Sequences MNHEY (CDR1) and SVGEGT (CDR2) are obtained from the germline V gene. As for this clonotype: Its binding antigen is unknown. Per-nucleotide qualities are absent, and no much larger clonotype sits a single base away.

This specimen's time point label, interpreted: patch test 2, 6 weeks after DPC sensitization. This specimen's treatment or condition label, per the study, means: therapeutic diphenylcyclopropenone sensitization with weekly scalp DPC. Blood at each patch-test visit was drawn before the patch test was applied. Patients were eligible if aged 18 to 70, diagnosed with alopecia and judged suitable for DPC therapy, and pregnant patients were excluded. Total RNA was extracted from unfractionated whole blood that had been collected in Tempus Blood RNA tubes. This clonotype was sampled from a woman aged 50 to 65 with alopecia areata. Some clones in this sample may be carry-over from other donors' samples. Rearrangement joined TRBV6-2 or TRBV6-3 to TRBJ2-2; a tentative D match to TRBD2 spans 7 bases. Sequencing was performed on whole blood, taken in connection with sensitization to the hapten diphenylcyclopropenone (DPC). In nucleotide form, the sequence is TGTGCCAGCAGGGCTAGCGGCCAGGGGACCGGGGAGCTGTTTTTT. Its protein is CASRASGQGTGELFF.